The sequence of this T cell receptor (beta chain) was determined in a study of neurological immune-mediated disorders. This clonotype was observed at least ten times. TCRdb redid the calling of the 5' RACE reads with MiXCR, one entry per CDR3 protein. This sample yields about 66,000 distinct CDR3 sequences, of which approximately 4.1% are seen a single time; approximately 1.3% belongs to the top ten. The TCR was taken from a man aged 25 to 45 with multiple sclerosis. Material: PBMCs.

The CDR3 here is CASSLAGARSTDTQYF. The CDR3 nucleotides are TGTGCCAGCAGCTTGGCCGGAGCGAGAAGCACAGATACGCAGTATTTT. V and J are TRBV5-5 and TRBJ2-3; D ambiguous. The CDR3 extends over 16 amino acids. The germline V and J ends were trimmed by 0 bases and 0 bases, with 11 bases remaining between them. Germline-derived CDR1 and CDR2 are SGHKS and YYEKEE (reference sequence). Full variable domain (outside the CDR3, taken from reference TRBV5-5 and TRBJ2-3): DAGVTQSPTHLIKTRGQQVTLRCSPISGHKSVSWYQQVLGQGPQFIFQYYEKEERGRGNFPDRFSARQFPNYSSELNVNALLLGDSALYLCASSLAGARSTDTQYFGPGTRLTVL.